The 17 T cell receptor beta chains reported below all come from one sample, sequenced in a study of OX40 agonist ivuxolimab in advanced cancers. The data were produced by immunoSEQ multiplex PCR, yet TCRdb's version contains in-frame clones alone and is incomplete. The table shows roughly 68,000 clones, with 75% to 85% occurring only once. Sequenced material: CD4+ or CD8+ T cells sorted from blood, taken in a trial of the OX40 agonist ivuxolimab. The source of these receptors is an adult with an advanced solid tumor such as melanoma, head and neck, liver or kidney cancer.

The chain combines TRBV19 with TRBJ1-1; D is unclear. CDR1 is LNHDA and CDR2 is SQIVND in the germline V gene (reference sequence). The CDR3 is made up of 13 amino acids. Trimming took 3 bases from V and 1 from J, leaving 6 bases between them. The CDR3 coding sequence is TGTGCCAGTAGTATGGGTTGGAACACTGAAGCTTTCTTT. Translated, it gives CASSMGWNTEAFF.

This clone was seen a single time. This sequence joins TRBV6-1 and TRBJ2-7; 7 nucleotides match TRBD1. The CDR3 runs 15 residues. The germline V gene encodes CDR1 MNHNS and CDR2 SASEGT. The J segment lost 0 bases and the V segment lost 1 base, leaving 3 bases of the junction unmatched. The DNA of the CDR3 is TGTGCCAGCAGTGAAGGACAGGGCAGCTCCTACGAGCAGTACTTC. As protein: CASSEGQGSSYEQYF.

The chain carries TRBV5-1 and TRBJ2-6; possible D gene TRBD1, 6 bases. CDR1 and CDR2 from the germline V gene are SGHRS and YFSETQ. The CDR3 extends over 17 amino acids. Trimming removed 3 bases from V and 2 bases from J, with 15 bases in between. CDR3 protein: CASSSQGRTAGANVLTF. The CDR3 DNA reads as TGCGCCAGCAGCTCTCAGGGGCGCACCGCTGGGGCCAACGTCCTGACTTTC. The variable domain in full, with the rest retrieved from reference TRBV5-1 and TRBJ2-6, is KAGVTQTPRYLIKTRGQQVTLSCSPISGHRSVSWYQQTPGQGLQFLFEYFSETQRNKGNFPGRFSGRQFSNSRSEMNVSTLELGDSALYLCASSSQGRTAGANVLTFGAGSRLTVL.

The V call is TRBV6-5, the J call TRBJ2-2; D is perhaps TRBD1 (7 bases). Between the trimmed V and J ends, which lost 6 bases and 7 bases, there was a span of 18 bases. The CDR3 is 15 residues long. Germline values: CDR1 MNHEY, CDR2 SVGAGI. CDR3 sequence: CASRTGGQGGGELFF. The CDR3 coding sequence is TGTGCCAGCAGGACCGGGGGCCAGGGGGGCGGGGAGCTGTTTTTT.

This clone appeared a single time. The chain is built from TRBV6-6 and TRBJ1-1; D might be TRBD1 (5 bases). Trimming took off 7 bases at V and 7 bases at J, with 13 bases between the two ends. From germline, CDR1 is MNHNY and CDR2 SVGAGI (reference sequence). The CDR3 is 12 residues long. As DNA, the CDR3 is TGTGCCAGCAACGGGGGAACGGGTGAAGCTTTCTTT. Protein sequence: CASNGGTGEAFF.

The V and J genes are TRBV6-5 and TRBJ1-1; no reliable D call. This CDR3 is 14 amino acids long. In germline, CDR1 is MNHEY, CDR2 SVGAGI. V lost 1 base and J 2 bases, leaving 8 bases between the germline ends. The DNA for the CDR3 is TGTGCCAGCAGTTACTTAGGCAGAAACACTGAAGCTTTCTTT. Translation gives CASSYLGRNTEAFF.

The rearrangement uses TRBV11-2 and TRBJ1-2, with TRBD1 identical over 8 bases. CDR3 length equals 18 residues. Trimming cost V 4 bases and J 1 base; bases outside gene matches: 14. CDR1 SGHAT and CDR2 FQNNGV come from the germline V gene. The CDR3 nucleotides read TGTGCCAGCAGCTCCCTCCGGGACAGGACCCTTTTTAACTATGGCTACACCTTC. This translates into CASSSLRDRTLFNYGYTF.

The chain employs TRBV4-1 and TRBJ1-2; maybe TRBD1 (5 bases). The germline gives CDR1 MGHRA, CDR2 YSYEKL. The CDR3 is 13 amino acids. Trimming removed 3 bases at V and 3 bases at J, with 8 bases between. CDR3 DNA sequence: TGCGCCAGCAGCCACAGGGTCGACTATGGCTACACCTTC. As protein: CASSHRVDYGYTF.

The chain recombines TRBV6-6 with TRBJ2-5, with TRBD1 identical over 7 bases. This CDR3 has 16 amino acids. The junction had 6 bases not matched to a gene; V was cut back by 0 bases and J by 2 bases. Germline assignment: CDR1 MNHNY and CDR2 SVGAGI (reference sequence). The CDR3 DNA sequence: TGTGCCAGCAGTTACTCTTCCTTGGGACAGCAAGAGACCCAGTACTTC. This codes for CASSYSSLGQQETQYF.

In its sample, this clone was seen once. This chain joins TRBV6-1 and TRBJ2-1; 13 bases agree with TRBD2. The CDR3 contains 13 residues. The J segment lost 4 bases and the V segment lost 10 bases, leaving 1 base of the junction unmatched. Per germline, CDR1 MNHNS and CDR2 SASEGT. In nucleotides, the CDR3 is TGTGCCACACTAGCGGGGGGGTACAATGAGCAGTTCTTC. It yields the protein CATLAGGYNEQFF.

The J gene is TRBJ1-1, the V gene TRBV7-9, with TRBD1 matching over 7 bases. Looked up from germline, CDR1 is SEHNR and CDR2 is FQNEAQ (reference sequence). The CDR3 is made up of 15 amino acids. The J segment lost 1 base and the V segment lost 5 bases, leaving 7 bases of the junction unmatched. The chain's CDR3 is CASSPERTGNTEAFF. The CDR3 DNA reads as TGTGCCAGCAGCCCGGAAAGGACAGGGAACACTGAAGCTTTCTTT.

The CDR3 DNA sequence: TGTGCCAGTAGTATAGCCCAGAGTACCCCCTACGAGCAGTACTTC. It specifies CASSIAQSTPYEQYF. This chain connects TRBV19 to TRBJ2-7; D uncertain. Trimming took 1 base from V and 2 from J, leaving 12 bases between them. Germline CDR1 reads LNHDA; CDR2 reads SQIVND (reference sequence). The CDR3 has 15 residues.

This clone was seen a few times. The chain couples TRBV14 to TRBJ2-1, with TRBD2 identical over 8 bases. V gave up 5 bases and J gave up 7 bases; unmatched junction bases: 10. This CDR3 has 15 amino acids. Germline values: CDR1 SGHDN, CDR2 FVKESK. CDR3 sequence: CASSAGLAGTNEQFF. The CDR3 coding sequence is TGTGCCAGCAGCGCGGGCCTAGCGGGTACTAATGAGCAGTTCTTC. The complete variable domain, with remaining parts taken from reference TRBV14 and TRBJ2-1, reads EAGVTQFPSHSVIEKGQTVTLRCDPISGHDNLYWYRRVMGKEIKFLLHFVKESKQDESGMPNNRFLAERTGGTYSTLKVQPAELEDSGVYFCASSAGLAGTNEQFFGPGTRLTVL.

The chain uses TRBV18 and TRBJ2-3; 8 nucleotides match TRBD1. V shed 5 bases, J shed 4 bases, and the junction held 5 bases outside the gene matches. The germline V gene has CDR1 KGHSH and CDR2 LQKENI. The CDR3 extends over 14 amino acids. The CDR3 protein is CASSEDRVSDTQYF. The CDR3 DNA sequence: TGTGCCAGCTCAGAGGACAGGGTCTCAGATACGCAGTATTTT.

The chain employs TRBV5-1 and TRBJ2-1; D gene ambiguous. The germline gives CDR1 SGHRS, CDR2 YFSETQ. The CDR3 covers 13 residues. V gave up 7 bases and J gave up 6 bases, with 14 bases separating them. The CDR3 loop reads CASEVDRANEQFF. The DNA of the CDR3 is TGCGCCAGCGAGGTGGACCGAGCCAATGAGCAGTTCTTC.

The chain joins TRBV5-1 to TRBJ2-2, with 8 bases aligning to TRBD2. After removal of 0 bases from V and 3 bases from J, the junction contained 4 bases not matched to a gene. Per the germline V gene, CDR1 is SGHRS and CDR2 is YFSETQ. The length of the CDR3 is 16 residues. In DNA, the CDR3 is TGCGCCAGCAGCTTGGTTAGCGGGACCCACACCGGGGAGCTGTTTTTT. This sequence encodes CASSLVSGTHTGELFF.

The gene calls are TRBV2 and TRBJ2-5; 13 nucleotides line up with TRBD2. Germline loops: CDR1 SNHLY, CDR2 FYNNEI. The CDR3 has 16 residues. J lost 5 bases, V lost 6 bases, and 9 bases had no gene match. Written as DNA, the CDR3 is TGTGCCAGCAGCTCTAGAGAACTAGCGGGGGGGGAGACCCAGTACTTC. It encodes CASSSRELAGGETQYF.